These 26 T cell receptor beta chains were sequenced from one sample in a study of CD8 T cells in ankylosing spondylitis. TCRdb recomputed calls from the 5' RACE reads with MiXCR, one row per CDR3 protein. The sample has around 320,000 distinct CDR3 sequences; roughly 20% are singletons. Material: blood, either unsorted or a sorted T cell fraction (not recorded which). These receptors were obtained from a female donor with ankylosing spondylitis or in good health (not recorded which).

The chain recombines TRBV5-6 with TRBJ2-7; TRBD1 aligns across 8 bases. CDR1 is SGHDT and CDR2 is YYEEEE in the germline V gene. Trimming took 3 bases from V and 6 from J; bases not matched to a gene: 8. The CDR3 length is 14 residues. Written as DNA, the CDR3 is TGTGCCAGCAGCTCCGGGACAGGCTTTGGCGAGCAGTACTTC. It yields the protein CASSSGTGFGEQYF.

The V call is TRBV27, the J call TRBJ2-7; D possibly corresponds to TRBD1 (5 bases). The CDR3 has 12 amino acids. Germline V gene data show CDR1 as MNHEY and CDR2 as SMNVEV (reference sequence). Trimming took off 4 bases at V and 11 bases at J, with 15 bases between the two ends. For the CDR3, the DNA is TGTGCCAGCAGTTCGTACCTCGAAGGGGAGTACTTC. Translation: CASSSYLEGEYF.

This clonotype was detected a few times. The V gene is TRBV7-9, the J gene TRBJ1-1, with a tentative D call TRBD1 (6 bases). This CDR3 contains 16 residues. The germline V and J ends were trimmed by 2 bases and 3 bases, with 16 bases remaining between them. Per germline, CDR1 SEHNR and CDR2 FQNEAQ (reference sequence). CDR3 region: CASSLPQGGRDTEAFF. For the CDR3, the DNA is TGTGCCAGCAGCTTACCACAGGGAGGGAGAGACACTGAAGCTTTCTTT.

This clonotype was counted only a few times. The rearrangement uses TRBV28 and TRBJ2-3; a weak D match, TRBD2 (5 bases). Germline values: CDR1 MDHEN, CDR2 SYDVKM. The germline V and J ends were trimmed by 2 bases and 2 bases, with 14 bases remaining between them. The CDR3 sequence is 16 residues long. In DNA form, the CDR3 reads TGTGCCAGCAGTTTAAGCGGCAGCGGCCCCACAGATACGCAGTATTTT. It specifies CASSLSGSGPTDTQYF.

The chain links TRBV9 to TRBJ2-1; 13 positions agree with TRBD2. The CDR3 spans 16 residues. CDR1 is SGDLS, CDR2 YYNGEE, per germline. V was clipped by 3 bases and J by 7 bases; unmatched bases: 7. CDR3 amino acids: CASSAGLAGDGNEQFF. The CDR3 coding sequence is TGTGCCAGCAGCGCCGGACTAGCGGGAGACGGTAATGAGCAGTTCTTC. Based on the CDR3 plus reference TRBV9 and TRBJ2-1, the full variable domain is DSGVTQTPKHLITATGQRVTLRCSPRSGDLSVYWYQQSLDQGLQFLIQYYNGEERAKGNILERFSAQQFPDLHSELNLSSLELGDSALYFCASSAGLAGDGNEQFFGPGTRLTVL.

This clonotype was detected only a few times. The V call is TRBV10-3, the J call TRBJ1-5; D ambiguous. The CDR3 is 13 residues long. V shed 10 bases and J shed 6 bases, with 16 bases lying between them. Germline lookup yields CDR1 ENHRY and CDR2 SYGVKD. The CDR3 protein is CASAGEPGQPQHF. CDR3 nucleotides: TGTGCCAGTGCCGGGGAACCAGGTCAGCCCCAGCATTTT.

The V gene is TRBV6-1, the J gene TRBJ2-5, with a weak D call TRBD2 (6 bases). V was shortened by 5 bases and J by 3 bases, with 16 bases between the two germline ends. Looked up from germline, CDR1 is MNHNS and CDR2 is SASEGT. The CDR3 length is 15 residues. CDR3 residues: CASSPVQTREETQYF. CDR3 nucleotides: TGTGCCAGCAGTCCCGTTCAGACTAGGGAAGAGACCCAGTACTTC.

This clonotype was picked up many times. This sequence joins TRBV7-2 and TRBJ2-7; no firm D call. V was trimmed by 4 bases and J by 5 bases, leaving 6 bases between them. This CDR3 is 11 amino acids long. CDR1 and CDR2 (germline): SGHTA, FQGNSA. For the CDR3, the DNA is TGTGCCAGCAGCTCTCTCAACGAGCAGTACTTC. The encoded protein is CASSSLNEQYF.

This clonotype showed up just a few times. V and J are TRBV7-2 and TRBJ1-4; possibly TRBD1 for D (5 bases). Germline CDR1 SGHTA, CDR2 FQGNSA. With 6 bases removed from V and 0 bases from J, the gap between germline ends came to 11 bases. This CDR3 comprises 15 residues. The CDR3 loop is CASSAQGTTNEKLFF. CDR3 nucleotides: TGTGCCAGCAGTGCGCAGGGTACAACTAATGAAAAACTGTTTTTT. The whole variable domain, filled in from reference TRBV7-2 and TRBJ1-4, reads GAGVSQSPSNKVTEKGKDVELRCDPISGHTALYWYRQSLGQGLEFLIYFQGNSAPDKSGLPSDRFSAERTGGSVSTLTIQRTQQEDSAVYLCASSAQGTTNEKLFFGSGTQLSVL.

This clonotype was counted between two and nine times. J is TRBJ1-2 and V is TRBV5-1; the D gene is possibly TRBD1 (6 bases). V was clipped by 4 bases and J by 8 bases, with 15 bases between them. Germline CDR1 reads SGHRS; CDR2 reads YFSETQ. The CDR3 is 13 amino acids. DNA of the CDR3: TGCGCCAGCAGCCTGGACAGCAAGCTGGGCTACACCTTC. It specifies CASSLDSKLGYTF.

The chain employs TRBV29-1 and TRBJ1-1; the D is unclear. The CDR3 runs 17 residues. The germline V and J ends were trimmed by 6 bases and 0 bases, with 23 bases remaining between them. Germline V gene lookup returns CDR1 SQVTM and CDR2 ANQGSEA. Here the CDR3 DNA reads TGCAGCGTAAAAGGCGGAGTTTCAGTCTCTATGAACACTGAAGCTTTCTTT. This codes for CSVKGGVSVSMNTEAFF.

This rearrangement joins TRBV20-1 to TRBJ2-7, with a weak D call TRBD2 (6 bases). This CDR3 has 14 amino acids. The V and J ends lost 2 bases and 5 bases respectively, with 16 bases between them. The germline CDR1 and CDR2 sequences are DFQATT and SNEGSKA (reference sequence). The CDR3 DNA follows: TGCAGTGCTAGACGCCCAGAGGGCGGGGACGAGCAGTACTTC. This gives the protein CSARRPEGGDEQYF.

This clonotype was detected ten times or more. V usage is TRBV29-1 and J usage is TRBJ2-3; perhaps D is TRBD1 or TRBD2 (5 bases each). Germline V lookup: CDR1 SQVTM, CDR2 ANQGSEA. Trimming took 7 bases from V and 4 from J, leaving 15 bases between them. This CDR3 contains 13 residues. CDR3 residues: CSAERGRADTQYF. The CDR3 DNA follows: TGCAGCGCAGAACGGGGACGGGCAGATACGCAGTATTTT.

The genes are TRBV7-2 and TRBJ2-4; D may correspond to TRBD1 or TRBD2 (5 bases each). Per the germline V gene, CDR1 is SGHTA and CDR2 is FQGNSA. With 1 base removed from V and 5 bases from J, the gap between germline ends came to 9 bases. The CDR3 length is 14 residues. The CDR3 DNA reads TGTGCCAGCAGCTTAGAGGGACCCGAAAACATTCAGTACTTC. Translated: CASSLEGPENIQYF.

The chain uses TRBV6-5 and TRBJ1-1; D unclear. The CDR3 contains 13 residues. The V and J ends lost 8 bases and 5 bases respectively, with 15 bases between them. Germline-derived CDR1 and CDR2 are MNHEY and SVGAGI. The CDR3 bases are TGTGCCAGCTATGAGTGGGCAAAAACTGAAGCTTTCTTT. Translated: CASYEWAKTEAFF.

V gene TRBV4-3 combines with J gene TRBJ2-5; D might be TRBD1 or TRBD2, each matching 5 bases. Germline lookup yields CDR1 LGHNA and CDR2 YSLEER. Deletions cut 0 bases from V and 5 bases from J, with 10 bases between. The CDR3 consists of 14 residues. The CDR3 bases are TGCGCCAGCAGCCAAGAATCGGGGACCGAGACCCAGTACTTC. Residues: CASSQESGTETQYF.

DNA for the CDR3: TGTGCCAGCAGCCGAGTAGCGGGAGGGCCAGAGACCCAGTACTTC. It yields the protein CASSRVAGGPETQYF. This rearrangement joins TRBV3-1 to TRBJ2-5, with TRBD2 matching 11 bases. The length of the CDR3 is 15 residues. The V segment lost 4 bases and the J segment 4 bases; nucleotides outside the gene matches: 5. Germline V gene sequence: CDR1 LGHDT, CDR2 YNNKEL (reference sequence).

Many counts were recorded for this clonotype. The gene calls are TRBV20-1 and TRBJ1-1; D perhaps matches TRBD1 (6 bases). Germline lookup yields CDR1 DFQATT and CDR2 SNEGSKA (reference sequence). The CDR3 consists of 12 residues. The V and J ends lost 3 bases and 5 bases respectively, with 10 bases between them. CDR3 sequence (DNA): TGCAGTGCTAGGTCAGGGGTTACTGAAGCTTTCTTT. This gives the protein CSARSGVTEAFF.

This sequence joins TRBV6-1 and TRBJ1-1, with 8 bases that match TRBD1. CDR1 MNHNS and CDR2 SASEGT come from the germline V gene. V dropped 5 bases and J dropped 7; count of bases not matched to a gene: 6. This CDR3 is 13 amino acids long. CDR3 nucleotide sequence: TGTGCCAGCAGTCGCGGACAGGGAATTGAAGCTTTCTTT. It codes for CASSRGQGIEAFF.

V usage is TRBV7-3 and J usage is TRBJ2-1; 11 bases fit TRBD2. Losses at the gene ends were 5 bases for V and 13 bases for J; bases not matched to a gene: 7. This CDR3 is 13 amino acids long. From germline, CDR1 is SGHTA and CDR2 FQGTGA. The CDR3 loop is CASSPGLAGGQFF. The CDR3 DNA follows: TGTGCCAGCAGCCCCGGCCTAGCGGGAGGCCAGTTCTTC.

This clonotype was observed a handful of times. The gene calls are TRBV18 and TRBJ1-1, with 8 bases identical to TRBD1. CDR3 size: 15 residues. From germline, CDR1 is KGHSH and CDR2 LQKENI. V shed 1 base and J 5 bases; nucleotides not matched to a gene: 6. The CDR3 is CASSPLPGGETEAFF. In DNA, the CDR3 is TGTGCCAGCTCACCACTTCCAGGGGGCGAGACTGAAGCTTTCTTT.

This clonotype came up many times. The genes are TRBV12-3 or TRBV12-4 and TRBJ2-5; D not resolved. V lost 6 bases to trimming and J lost 2 bases, with 13 bases between them. This CDR3 region has 14 residues. The CDR3 protein is CASSPGRLQETQYF. For the CDR3, the DNA is TGTGCCAGCAGCCCTGGACGGTTGCAAGAGACCCAGTACTTC.

This clonotype was recorded a few times. The chain is built from TRBV20-1 and TRBJ1-6; 9 bases fit TRBD1. The length of the CDR3 is 14 residues. CDR1 DFQATT and CDR2 SNEGSKA come from the germline V gene (reference sequence). Trimming cost V 1 base and J 7 bases; bases outside gene matches: 2. For the CDR3, the DNA is TGCAGTGCTAGAGGGACAGGGGAGAATTCACCCCTCCACTTT. It specifies CSARGTGENSPLHF.

This chain joins TRBV27 and TRBJ2-5; TRBD2 agrees at 13 bases. Looked up from germline, CDR1 is MNHEY and CDR2 is SMNVEV (reference sequence). This CDR3 comprises 17 residues. V lost 5 bases and J lost 5; bases outside the gene matches: 11. CDR3 DNA: TGTGCCAGCAGTAAGGGACTAGCGGGGCCTCCCCGGGAGACCCAGTACTTC. Protein sequence: CASSKGLAGPPRETQYF.

This clonotype was seen only a few times. The chain joins TRBV20-1 to TRBJ2-2, with 8 bases identical to TRBD2. This CDR3 comprises 16 residues. After removal of 0 bases from V and 3 bases from J, the junction contained 6 bases not matched to a gene. CDR1 is DFQATT and CDR2 is SNEGSKA in the germline V gene (reference sequence). CDR3 sequence: CSARDHGRADTGELFF. The CDR3 bases are TGCAGTGCTAGAGACCACGGGAGGGCCGACACCGGGGAGCTGTTTTTT.

In this sample, this clonotype turned up many times. The gene calls are TRBV24-1 and TRBJ2-3; D remains unclear. CDR1 KGHDR and CDR2 SFDVKD come from the germline V gene. V shed 5 bases and J shed 3 bases, with 8 bases lying between them. This CDR3 spans 13 amino acids. This CDR3 reads CATSVPATDTQYF. In DNA, the CDR3 is TGTGCCACCAGTGTGCCGGCTACAGATACGCAGTATTTT.